This entry is about one T cell receptor beta chain. Per the authors' pipeline: Reference gene primer amplification gave nucleated cell count estimates. The protocol was immunoSEQ multiplex PCR, while the TCRdb copy is restricted to in-frame clones and leaves out a portion. The V and J calls and clone size are taken from that table; D and trimming were inferred from the DNA. The sample contains about 200,000 clones, over 75% of which appear only once. Trimming took off 5 bases at V and 4 bases at J, with 12 bases between the two ends. This CDR3 has 15 amino acids. In germline, CDR1 is SGHVS, CDR2 FQNEAQ. This record comes from a study of blood T cell repertoires in COVID-19. Background on the study: The United States, Italy and Spain provided the acute and convalescent COVID-19 samples. From T cells, B-cell-depleted T cells, or PBMCs came the material, which was cDNA or gDNA.

The sequencing input was peripheral blood. This sequence was found in a human donor in a cohort sampled during active COVID-19. This chain connects TRBV7-8 to TRBJ1-6; D unclear. In DNA, the CDR3 is TGTGCCAGCAGCACGACCGGGATATATAATTCACCCCTCCACTTT. Its protein product is CASSTTGIYNSPLHF.